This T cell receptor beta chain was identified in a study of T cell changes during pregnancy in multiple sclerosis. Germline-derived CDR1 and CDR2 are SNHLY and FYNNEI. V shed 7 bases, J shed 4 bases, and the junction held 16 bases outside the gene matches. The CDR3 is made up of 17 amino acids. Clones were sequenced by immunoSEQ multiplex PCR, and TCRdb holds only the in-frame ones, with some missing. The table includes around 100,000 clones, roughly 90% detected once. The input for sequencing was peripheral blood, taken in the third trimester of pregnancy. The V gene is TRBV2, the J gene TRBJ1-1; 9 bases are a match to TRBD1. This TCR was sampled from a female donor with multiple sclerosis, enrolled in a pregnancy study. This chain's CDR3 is CASTYYSGTGRVTEAFF. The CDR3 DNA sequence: TGTGCCAGCACGTACTATTCCGGGACAGGGCGGGTCACTGAAGCTTTCTTT.